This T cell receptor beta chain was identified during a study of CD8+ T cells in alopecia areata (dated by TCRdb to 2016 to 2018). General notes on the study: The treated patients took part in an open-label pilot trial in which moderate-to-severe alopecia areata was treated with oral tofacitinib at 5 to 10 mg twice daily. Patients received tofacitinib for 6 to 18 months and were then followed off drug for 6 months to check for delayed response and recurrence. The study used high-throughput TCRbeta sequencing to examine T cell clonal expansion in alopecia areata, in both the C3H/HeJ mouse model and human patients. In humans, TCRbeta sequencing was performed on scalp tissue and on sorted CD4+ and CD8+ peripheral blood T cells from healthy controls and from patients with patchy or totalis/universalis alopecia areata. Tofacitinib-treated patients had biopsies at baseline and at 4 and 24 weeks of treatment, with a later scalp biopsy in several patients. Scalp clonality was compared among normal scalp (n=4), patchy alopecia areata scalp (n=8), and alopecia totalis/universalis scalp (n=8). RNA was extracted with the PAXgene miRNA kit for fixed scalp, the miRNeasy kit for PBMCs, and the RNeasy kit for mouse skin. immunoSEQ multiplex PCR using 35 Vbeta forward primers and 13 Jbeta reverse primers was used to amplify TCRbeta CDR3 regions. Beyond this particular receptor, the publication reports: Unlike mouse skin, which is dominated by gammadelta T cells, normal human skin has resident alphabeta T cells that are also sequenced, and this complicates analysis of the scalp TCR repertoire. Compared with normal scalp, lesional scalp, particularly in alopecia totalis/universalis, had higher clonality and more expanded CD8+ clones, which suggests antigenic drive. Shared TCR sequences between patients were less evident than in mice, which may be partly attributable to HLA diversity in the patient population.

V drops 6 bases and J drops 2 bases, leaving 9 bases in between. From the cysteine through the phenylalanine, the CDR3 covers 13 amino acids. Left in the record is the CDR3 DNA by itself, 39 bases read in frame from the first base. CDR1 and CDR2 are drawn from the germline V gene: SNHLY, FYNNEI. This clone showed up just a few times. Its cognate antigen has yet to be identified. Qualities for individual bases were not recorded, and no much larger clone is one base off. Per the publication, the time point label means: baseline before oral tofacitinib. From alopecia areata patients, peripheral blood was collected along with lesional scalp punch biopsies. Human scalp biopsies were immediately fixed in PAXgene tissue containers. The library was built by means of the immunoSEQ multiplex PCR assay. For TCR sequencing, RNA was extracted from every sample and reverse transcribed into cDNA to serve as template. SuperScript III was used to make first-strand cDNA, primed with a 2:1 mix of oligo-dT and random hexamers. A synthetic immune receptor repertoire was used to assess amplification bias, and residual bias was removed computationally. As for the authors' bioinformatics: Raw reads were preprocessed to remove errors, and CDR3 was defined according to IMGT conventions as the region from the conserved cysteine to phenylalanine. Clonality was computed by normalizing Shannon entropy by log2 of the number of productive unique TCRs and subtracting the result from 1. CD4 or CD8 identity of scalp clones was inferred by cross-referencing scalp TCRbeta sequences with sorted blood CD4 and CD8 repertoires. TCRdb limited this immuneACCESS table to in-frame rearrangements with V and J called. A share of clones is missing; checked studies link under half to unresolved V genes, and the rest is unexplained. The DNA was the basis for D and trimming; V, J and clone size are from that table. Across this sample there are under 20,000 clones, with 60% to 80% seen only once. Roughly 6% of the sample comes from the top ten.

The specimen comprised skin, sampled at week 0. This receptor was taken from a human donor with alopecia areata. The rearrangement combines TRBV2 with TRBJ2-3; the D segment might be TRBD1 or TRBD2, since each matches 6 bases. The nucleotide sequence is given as TGTGCCAGCAGGCGGGGACACACAGATACGCAGTATTTT. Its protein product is CASRRGHTDTQYF.